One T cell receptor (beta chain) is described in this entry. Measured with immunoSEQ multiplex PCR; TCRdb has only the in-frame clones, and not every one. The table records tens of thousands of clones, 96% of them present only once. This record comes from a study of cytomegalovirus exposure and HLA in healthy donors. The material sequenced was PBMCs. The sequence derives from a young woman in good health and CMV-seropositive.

The CDR3 protein is CASSGGQGQETQYF. The CDR3 DNA reads TGTGCCAGCAGCGGTGGACAGGGCCAAGAGACCCAGTACTTC. V and J are TRBV9 and TRBJ2-5; 8 bases are a match to TRBD1. J gave up 1 base and V 3 bases, and 2 bases lay outside the gene matches. Germline assignment: CDR1 SGDLS and CDR2 YYNGEE. This CDR3 spans 14 amino acids. Full variable domain (remainder filled in from reference TRBV9 and TRBJ2-5): DSGVTQTPKHLITATGQRVTLRCSPRSGDLSVYWYQQSLDQGLQFLIQYYNGEERAKGNILERFSAQQFPDLHSELNLSSLELGDSALYFCASSGGQGQETQYFGPGTRLLVL.